A single sample is the source of the 25 T cell receptor beta chains below, sequenced in a study of blood T cell repertoires in COVID-19. Assay used: immunoSEQ multiplex PCR; TCRdb lists only in-frame clones, some missing. The repertoire includes around 220,000 clones, 90% of them detected once, and roughly 15% sits in the top ten. Sequencing was carried out using PBMCs or T cells enriched from blood (not recorded which). The receptors were sampled from a young man who had been exposed to COVID-19.

V and J are TRBV3-1 (or the pseudogene TRBV3-2) and TRBJ1-3; D unresolved. From germline, CDR1 is LGHDT and CDR2 YNNKEL (reference sequence). Deletions cut 0 bases from V and 0 bases from J, with 6 bases between. The CDR3 totals 15 residues. CDR3 sequence: CASSQDVSSGNTIYF. CDR3 nucleotide sequence: TGTGCCAGCAGCCAAGATGTCAGCTCTGGAAACACCATATATTTT.

This clone was seen a handful of times. This sequence joins TRBV5-4 and TRBJ1-1; D is unresolved. The V end was cut by 0 bases, the J end by 4 bases, with 13 bases between. The CDR3 extends over 15 amino acids. The germline V gene has CDR1 SGHNT and CDR2 YYREEE (reference sequence). The CDR3 loop reads CASSLDTGEGTEAFF. In nucleotides, the CDR3 is TGTGCCAGCAGCTTGGATACCGGGGAAGGCACTGAAGCTTTCTTT.

This sequence joins TRBV7-2 and TRBJ2-5; maybe TRBD2 (7 bases). This CDR3 is built from 15 residues. Trimming shortened V by 2 bases and J by 8 bases, and 18 bases separated the two germline ends. From germline, CDR1 is SGHTA and CDR2 FQGNSA. The CDR3 coding sequence is TGTGCCAGCAGCTTATCCTGGGGGGGCGACGGTACCCAGTACTTC. It yields the protein CASSLSWGGDGTQYF. The full variable domain, completed using reference TRBV7-2 and TRBJ2-5, is GAGVSQSPSNKVTEKGKDVELRCDPISGHTALYWYRQSLGQGLEFLIYFQGNSAPDKSGLPSDRFSAERTGGSVSTLTIQRTQQEDSAVYLCASSLSWGGDGTQYFGPGTRLLVL.

This clone was recorded once. The V gene is TRBV29-1, the J gene TRBJ1-1, with 8 bases that match TRBD1. The CDR3 extends over 13 amino acids. Looked up from germline, CDR1 is SQVTM and CDR2 is ANQGSEA. The V and J ends lost 6 bases and 0 bases, in that order; junction bases with no gene match: 3. CDR3 DNA: TGCAGCGTAGAGACAGGGGTGAACACTGAAGCTTTCTTT. It translates to CSVETGVNTEAFF.

In its sample, this clone was seen once. This sequence joins TRBV6-5 and TRBJ1-2; the D is unclear. This CDR3 has 15 amino acids. Trimming cost V 2 bases and J 2 bases, with 12 bases left between them. In germline, CDR1 is MNHEY, CDR2 SVGAGI. The CDR3 coding sequence is TGTGCCAGCAGTTACGGGCCGCAACACAACTATGGCTACACCTTC. Translated: CASSYGPQHNYGYTF.

This chain uses TRBV29-1 with TRBJ2-3; D is perhaps TRBD1 (7 bases). Germline V lookup: CDR1 SQVTM, CDR2 ANQGSEA. There are 13 residues in the CDR3. Trimming left V 5 bases short and J 6 bases short, with 15 bases between. The CDR3 loop is CSVSQGGGDTQYF. CDR3 bases: TGCAGCGTTTCCCAGGGGGGAGGCGATACGCAGTATTTT.

This chain connects TRBV7-9 to TRBJ2-3; 11 bases line up with TRBD2. Germline loops: CDR1 SEHNR, CDR2 FQNEAQ (reference sequence). Losses at the gene ends were 7 bases for V and 0 bases for J; bases not matched to a gene: 3. CDR3 length equals 15 residues. The CDR3 region has the DNA TGTGCCAGCAAGGGACTAGCGGCAAGCACAGATACGCAGTATTTT. Its protein product is CASKGLAASTDTQYF.

The chain is built from TRBV6-5 and TRBJ2-7; unclear D gene. The CDR3 sequence is 15 residues long. Trimming shortened V by 4 bases and J by 3 bases, and 16 bases separated the two germline ends. Germline V lookup: CDR1 MNHEY, CDR2 SVGAGI. The CDR3 DNA sequence: TGTGCCAGCAGTTCAGACCCTGACGGGTTCTACGAGCAGTACTTC. Its translation is CASSSDPDGFYEQYF.

The DNA for the CDR3 is TGCGCCAGCAGCCCGGGGATTTCTAACTATGGCTACACCTTC. Translation: CASSPGISNYGYTF. The genes are TRBV5-1 and TRBJ1-2; D gene unclear. Trimming removed 4 bases at V and 0 bases at J, with 10 bases between. This CDR3 has 14 residues. Germline V CDR1 and CDR2: SGHRS, YFSETQ.

The rearrangement joins TRBV18 to TRBJ2-3; D remains unclear. V gave up 4 bases and J gave up 0 bases, with 14 bases separating them. The CDR3 runs to 16 residues. The germline gives CDR1 KGHSH, CDR2 LQKENI. The CDR3 bases are TGTGCCAGCTCACTTCCGACTCCCTCCAGCACAGATACGCAGTATTTT. Translating gives CASSLPTPSSTDTQYF.

CDR3 sequence (DNA): TGTGCCAGCAGGACAGCCACGAGCTCCTACAATGAGCAGTTCTTC. Translated, it gives CASRTATSSYNEQFF. The chain employs TRBV6-5 and TRBJ2-1; TRBD1 is a possible D gene (5 bases). The CDR3 length is 15 residues. Germline lookup yields CDR1 MNHEY and CDR2 SVGAGI. The germline V and J ends were trimmed by 6 bases and 0 bases, with 12 bases remaining between them.

This chain uses TRBV29-1 with TRBJ2-5, with 10 bases fitting TRBD2. The length of the CDR3 is 13 residues. The junction had 6 bases not matched to a gene; V was cut back by 6 bases and J by 5 bases. Germline V lookup: CDR1 SQVTM, CDR2 ANQGSEA. The CDR3, as DNA: TGCAGCGTGGGGAAGCGGGGGGGCGAGACCCAGTACTTC. Its protein product is CSVGKRGGETQYF. The whole variable domain, filled in from reference TRBV29-1 and TRBJ2-5, reads SAVISQKPSRDICQRGTSLTIQCQVDSQVTMMFWYRQQPGQSLTLIATANQGSEATYESGFVIDKFPISRPNLTFSTLTVSNMSPEDSSIYLCSVGKRGGETQYFGPGTRLLVL.

The V call is TRBV4-3, the J call TRBJ2-1; D remains ambiguous. V was pared by 0 bases and J by 5 bases, with 14 bases between. Germline V CDR1 and CDR2: LGHNA, YSLEER. The CDR3 is 16 residues long. CDR3 bases: TGCGCCAGCAGCCAAGACGCAGTCTTAGCTAACAATGAGCAGTTCTTC. Translating it yields CASSQDAVLANNEQFF.

The genes are TRBV6-1 and TRBJ2-7; TRBD1 aligns across 8 bases. Trimming at V came to 0 bases and at J to 5 bases, leaving 9 bases not matched to a gene. CDR1 MNHNS and CDR2 SASEGT come from the germline V gene. The CDR3 is 16 amino acids. The CDR3 DNA follows: TGTGCCAGCAGTGAAGCGATGGCAGGGGGCCTCCACGAGCAGTACTTC. Amino acids: CASSEAMAGGLHEQYF.

This chain connects TRBV3-1 (or the pseudogene TRBV3-2) to TRBJ2-7; D gene unclear. V lost 3 bases and J lost 0, with 9 bases in between. Germline loops: CDR1 LGHDT, CDR2 YNNKEL (reference sequence). The length of the CDR3 is 14 residues. This chain's CDR3 is CASSQGRNSYEQYF. DNA of the CDR3: TGTGCCAGCAGCCAGGGCCGTAACTCCTACGAGCAGTACTTC.

This clone was seen just once. This sequence joins TRBV19 and TRBJ2-2; D unresolved. Germline values: CDR1 LNHDA, CDR2 SQIVND (reference sequence). The CDR3 has 12 residues. Trimming shortened V by 2 bases and J by 8 bases, and 6 bases separated the two germline ends. This CDR3 reads CASSIFRGELFF. As DNA, the CDR3 is TGTGCCAGTAGTATATTCAGGGGGGAGCTGTTTTTT.

This sequence joins TRBV5-1 and TRBJ1-1; no firm D call. V lost 4 bases and J lost 1, with 17 bases in between. The CDR3 covers 16 residues. Germline lookup yields CDR1 SGHRS and CDR2 YFSETQ. The CDR3 DNA follows: TGCGCCAGCAGCACCGGACTTATTAAGAAGAACACTGAAGCTTTCTTT. Its protein is CASSTGLIKKNTEAFF.

V and J are TRBV5-1 and TRBJ2-1; TRBD2 agrees at 8 bases. Trimming removed 2 bases from V and 0 bases from J; junction bases left unmatched: 19. Germline loops: CDR1 SGHRS, CDR2 YFSETQ. CDR3 length equals 21 residues. The chain's CDR3 is CASSLTRGIFQRGHSYNEQFF. In DNA form, the CDR3 reads TGCGCCAGCAGCTTAACCCGGGGGATTTTTCAGCGGGGGCACTCCTACAATGAGCAGTTCTTC. Using reference TRBV5-1 and TRBJ2-1 for the parts outside the CDR3, the full variable domain is KAGVTQTPRYLIKTRGQQVTLSCSPISGHRSVSWYQQTPGQGLQFLFEYFSETQRNKGNFPGRFSGRQFSNSRSEMNVSTLELGDSALYLCASSLTRGIFQRGHSYNEQFFGPGTRLTVL.

The chain has TRBV10-1 and TRBJ2-5, with a possible D match to TRBD2 (7 bases). The CDR3 has 18 amino acids. V shed 0 bases and J shed 4 bases, with 21 bases lying between them. The V gene's germline CDR1 is WNHNN and CDR2 SYGVQD (reference sequence). In DNA, the CDR3 is TGCGCCAGCAGTGAGTCAGGATTTACTGGGGGGGCCCGAGAGACCCAGTACTTC. This codes for CASSESGFTGGARETQYF.

This chain links TRBV5-1 with TRBJ1-2; D gene uncertain. V dropped 0 bases and J dropped 4 bases, with 7 bases sitting between them. This CDR3 comprises 13 residues. Germline CDR1 and CDR2: SGHRS and YFSETQ. The DNA for the CDR3 is TGCGCCAGCAGCTTGGCGGAGACCTATGGCTACACCTTC. Its translation is CASSLAETYGYTF.

The V gene is TRBV19, the J gene TRBJ2-1, with TRBD2 identical over 8 bases. V gave up 6 bases and J gave up 9 bases; unmatched junction bases: 10. Germline CDR1 LNHDA, CDR2 SQIVND (reference sequence). The CDR3 has 14 residues. The CDR3 loop is CASRSGGARGEQFF. The CDR3 DNA reads TGTGCCAGTAGATCGGGGGGGGCCAGGGGTGAGCAGTTCTTC.

This chain links TRBV6-1 with TRBJ2-7, with 7 bases lining up with TRBD1. The CDR3 is 15 amino acids. Trimming cost V 3 bases and J 5 bases; bases outside gene matches: 10. CDR1 and CDR2 from the germline V gene are MNHNS and SASEGT. The CDR3 coding sequence is TGTGCCAGCAGTGATAGACAGGGTGTCGGCCACGAGCAGTACTTC. Encoded protein: CASSDRQGVGHEQYF.

The chain recombines TRBV3-1 (or the pseudogene TRBV3-2) with TRBJ2-4; tentatively, D is TRBD2 (6 bases). Germline assignment: CDR1 LGHDT and CDR2 YNNKEL (reference sequence). The V gene lost 7 bases and the J gene lost 5 bases, with 24 bases spanning the gap. The CDR3 is made up of 17 amino acids. This chain's CDR3 is CASTGGVRVNGENIQYF. In nucleotides, the CDR3 is TGTGCCAGCACCGGAGGGGTCCGAGTTAATGGGGAAAACATTCAGTACTTC.

The chain employs TRBV10-3 and TRBJ1-2; D remains unclear. V was shortened by 8 bases and J by 2 bases, with 15 bases between the two germline ends. The germline CDR1 and CDR2 sequences are ENHRY and SYGVKD. The CDR3 has 14 amino acids. The CDR3 reads CAIGREGGNYGYTF. The CDR3, as DNA: TGTGCCATCGGGAGGGAAGGAGGAAACTATGGCTACACCTTC.

This sequence joins TRBV2 and TRBJ1-4, with 7 bases identical to TRBD1. Looked up from germline, CDR1 is SNHLY and CDR2 is FYNNEI. The J segment lost 3 bases and the V segment lost 5 bases, leaving 6 bases of the junction unmatched. The CDR3 is 15 amino acids. CDR3 region: CASSFRGSSNEKLFF. In DNA form, the CDR3 reads TGTGCCAGCAGTTTCAGGGGGAGTTCTAATGAAAAACTGTTTTTT. Drawing the rest from reference TRBV2 and TRBJ1-4, the complete variable domain is EPEVTQTPSHQVTQMGQEVILRCVPISNHLYFYWYRQILGQKVEFLVSFYNNEISEKSEIFDDQFSVERPDGSNFTLKIRSTKLEDSAMYFCASSFRGSSNEKLFFGSGTQLSVL.